The 28 T cell receptor beta chains below all came from one sample that was sequenced in a study of follicular helper T cells after annual influenza vaccination. The time point denotes: 2015-2016 season, pre-vaccination. Repertoires were generated with immunoSEQ multiplex PCR, while TCRdb's copy carries only in-frame clones and drops some. The data show some 14,000 clones, with approximately 84% seen just once and roughly 0.44% held by the top ten. This material consisted of CXCR5- memory CD4+ T cells sorted from blood, taken on the day of influenza vaccination. These receptors came from an adult who received the influenza vaccine.

In this sample, this clone turned up a few times. The V and J genes are TRBV7-2 and TRBJ1-5; D is unresolved. The CDR3 totals 13 residues. V lost 4 bases to trimming and J lost 11 bases, with 15 bases between them. Germline V lookup: CDR1 SGHTA, CDR2 FQGNSA. The CDR3 nucleotides are TGTGCCAGCAGCTCCCCGGGATCCGGCACCCAGCATTTT. Amino acid sequence: CASSSPGSGTQHF.

The gene calls are TRBV7-8 and TRBJ1-5; no clear D. V dropped 5 bases and J dropped 2 bases, with 4 bases sitting between them. The CDR3 is 12 residues long. The germline V gene encodes CDR1 SGHVS and CDR2 FQNEAQ. In nucleotides, the CDR3 is TGTGCCAGCAGCCTAGGCAATCAGCCCCAGCATTTT. It yields the protein CASSLGNQPQHF.

The chain is built from TRBV15 and TRBJ1-2, with 11 bases aligning to TRBD1. Germline V gene sequence: CDR1 LNHNV, CDR2 YYDKDF (reference sequence). This CDR3 is 17 amino acids long. Unmatched junction bases numbered 12, after V lost 5 bases and J lost 4 bases. The CDR3 nucleotides are TGTGCCACCAGCCCCCGGGGACAGGGGGACGAGGTCTATGGCTACACCTTC. It translates to CATSPRGQGDEVYGYTF.

This rearrangement joins TRBV5-5 to TRBJ1-5, with unresolved D. CDR3 length: 13 residues. V was shortened by 0 bases and J by 5 bases, with 6 bases between the two germline ends. Looked up from germline, CDR1 is SGHKS and CDR2 is YYEKEE (reference sequence). CDR3 loop: CASSLAPDQPQHF. The CDR3 DNA follows: TGTGCCAGCAGCTTGGCGCCGGATCAGCCCCAGCATTTT.

The chain has TRBV5-1 and TRBJ2-3; 11 positions agree with TRBD2. V gave up 1 base and J gave up 1 base; unmatched junction bases: 11. Germline CDR1 reads SGHRS; CDR2 reads YFSETQ. The CDR3 totals 19 residues. CDR3 protein: CASSLNLVAGGPGTDTQYF. Written as DNA, the CDR3 is TGCGCCAGCAGCTTGAACCTTGTAGCGGGGGGGCCCGGCACAGATACGCAGTATTTT.

This chain connects TRBV18 to TRBJ1-1, with D possibly TRBD1 on 5 matching bases. This CDR3 region has 13 residues. Germline CDR1 KGHSH, CDR2 LQKENI. Trimming took off 2 bases at V and 4 bases at J, with 8 bases between the two ends. The CDR3 bases are TGTGCCAGCTCACCAGGGCAGGGCACTGAAGCTTTCTTT. It is translated as CASSPGQGTEAFF.

The genes are TRBV6-5 and TRBJ2-7, with a possible D match to TRBD1 (7 bases). The CDR3 extends over 16 amino acids. Trimming shortened V by 2 bases and J by 4 bases, and 18 bases separated the two germline ends. Germline V gives CDR1 MNHEY, CDR2 SVGAGI. CDR3 sequence: CASSYRAGGTEYEQYF. The CDR3 DNA reads TGTGCCAGCAGTTACAGGGCCGGAGGGACAGAGTACGAGCAGTACTTC.

The V gene is TRBV19, the J gene TRBJ2-1; 11 bases are shared with TRBD1. V dropped 5 bases and J dropped 7; count of bases not matched to a gene: 7. The CDR3 loop spans 15 amino acids. Germline lookup yields CDR1 LNHDA and CDR2 SQIVND (reference sequence). CDR3 protein: CASSAPGTGGNEQFF. The CDR3 coding sequence is TGTGCCAGTAGTGCCCCCGGGACAGGGGGGAATGAGCAGTTCTTC.

The J gene is TRBJ1-1, the V gene TRBV6-1; D gene ambiguous. Deletions cut 6 bases from V and 4 bases from J, with 9 bases between. Per germline, CDR1 MNHNS and CDR2 SASEGT. The CDR3 sequence is 12 residues long. The CDR3 nucleotides are TGTGCCAGCAGGGGATGGTTCACTGAAGCTTTCTTT. The encoded protein is CASRGWFTEAFF.

Only one count was recorded for this clone. The chain joins TRBV10-3 to TRBJ2-7, with D maybe TRBD1 (5 bases). Trimming pared 2 bases from V and 5 bases from J, leaving 19 bases between. This CDR3 contains 16 residues. CDR1 is ENHRY and CDR2 is SYGVKD in the germline V gene. This CDR3 reads CAISEPGAGFSHEQYF. The CDR3 bases are TGTGCCATCAGTGAGCCTGGGGCAGGGTTTTCCCACGAGCAGTACTTC.

The gene calls are TRBV14 and TRBJ2-2, with D possibly called TRBD1 or TRBD2 (6 bases each). Germline loops: CDR1 SGHDN, CDR2 FVKESK. V lost 4 bases and J lost 7, with 13 bases in between. The CDR3 is 14 residues long. The CDR3 DNA is TGTGCCAGCAGCCGGGGGGCGCCGAGCGGGGAGCTGTTTTTT. Protein: CASSRGAPSGELFF.

CDR3 in DNA: TGCGCCAGCAGCCGGACAGGGGGCGTTAGGACAGATACGCAGTATTTT. This translates into CASSRTGGVRTDTQYF. The gene calls are TRBV5-1 and TRBJ2-3; TRBD1 aligns across 11 bases. V was pared by 4 bases and J by 3 bases, with 7 bases of the junction left unmatched. CDR3 length equals 16 residues. The germline CDR1 and CDR2 sequences are SGHRS and YFSETQ.

The chain recombines TRBV28 with TRBJ2-4; D uncertain. The V and J ends lost 7 bases and 1 base respectively, with 8 bases between them. Germline-derived CDR1 and CDR2 are MDHEN and SYDVKM. The CDR3 spans 13 residues. This chain's CDR3 is CASTPGAKNIQYF. The CDR3 bases are TGTGCCAGCACTCCCGGGGCCAAAAACATTCAGTACTTC. The complete variable domain, with remaining parts taken from reference TRBV28 and TRBJ2-4, reads DVKVTQSSRYLVKRTGEKVFLECVQDMDHENMFWYRQDPGLGLRLIYFSYDVKMKEKGDIPEGYSVSREKKERFSLILESASTNQTSMYLCASTPGAKNIQYFGAGTRLSVL.

J is TRBJ2-5 and V is TRBV4-1; 7 bases match TRBD1. The junction had 8 bases not matched to a gene; V was cut back by 4 bases and J by 3 bases. Germline-derived CDR1 and CDR2 are MGHRA and YSYEKL. There are 15 residues in the CDR3. The CDR3 is CASSLTGTAKETQYF. Written as DNA, the CDR3 is TGCGCCAGCAGCCTGACCGGGACAGCAAAAGAGACCCAGTACTTC.

V gene TRBV5-1 combines with J gene TRBJ2-7, with D perhaps assigned TRBD1 or TRBD2 (6 bases each). The CDR3 runs 13 residues. Germline CDR1 and CDR2: SGHRS and YFSETQ. V lost 3 bases, J lost 6 bases, and 13 bases lay in between. This CDR3 reads CASSSQGGSEQYF. CDR3 DNA: TGCGCCAGCAGCTCTCAAGGGGGGAGCGAGCAGTACTTC.

V usage is TRBV11-2 and J usage is TRBJ1-5, with a tentative D call TRBD1 (5 bases). V lost 0 bases and J 2 bases, leaving 8 bases between the germline ends. CDR1 and CDR2 from the germline V gene are SGHAT and FQNNGV. This CDR3 region has 15 residues. Written as DNA, the CDR3 is TGTGCCAGCAGCTTAGATAGAGGGGGCAATCAGCCCCAGCATTTT. Its protein is CASSLDRGGNQPQHF.

The CDR3, as DNA: TGTGCCAGCAGCTCCCGAGGGGTATTGCGCGAGCAGTACTTC. Protein: CASSSRGVLREQYF. This chain uses TRBV7-9 with TRBJ2-7; the D call may be TRBD1 or TRBD2 (5 bases each). The CDR3 has 14 residues. Germline V lookup: CDR1 SEHNR, CDR2 FQNEAQ (reference sequence). Trimming took off 4 bases at V and 6 bases at J, with 16 bases between the two ends.

The CDR3 DNA reads as TGCGCCAGCAGCTTCGACTCACTACTAGCGGGCACCTACGAGCAGTACTTC. This codes for CASSFDSLLAGTYEQYF. This chain uses TRBV5-1 with TRBJ2-7; 9 nucleotides line up with TRBD2. There are 17 residues in the CDR3. Germline CDR1 is SGHRS and CDR2 is YFSETQ. With V trimmed by 2 bases and J by 2 bases, 11 bases remained unmatched.

The chain employs TRBV7-2 and TRBJ2-5; the D gene could be TRBD1 or TRBD2 (5 bases each). CDR1 and CDR2 from the germline V gene are SGHTA and FQGNSA. With 5 bases removed from V and 5 bases from J, the gap between germline ends came to 18 bases. The CDR3 has 15 amino acids. The CDR3: CASSARQSRDETQYF. DNA of the CDR3: TGTGCCAGCAGCGCCCGACAGAGCAGGGACGAGACCCAGTACTTC.

This chain connects TRBV7-2 to TRBJ2-2; no clear D. Germline-derived CDR1 and CDR2 are SGHTA and FQGNSA. This CDR3 spans 13 amino acids. V was cut by 4 bases and J by 5 bases, with 8 bases left in between. The CDR3 here is CASSSGGTGELFF. In nucleotides, the CDR3 is TGTGCCAGCAGCTCGGGTGGTACCGGGGAGCTGTTTTTT.

The genes are TRBV5-6 and TRBJ2-3; D might be TRBD1 (6 bases). From germline, CDR1 is SGHDT and CDR2 YYEEEE. CDR3 length: 17 amino acids. V was clipped by 4 bases and J by 9 bases, with 27 bases between them. The chain's CDR3 is CASSPPPNRVTSQTQYF. The CDR3 DNA is TGTGCCAGCAGCCCACCACCTAACAGGGTAACCTCTCAGACGCAGTATTTT.

CDR3: CASSITTSGAETQYF. The CDR3 DNA is TGTGCCAGCAGCATAACGACTAGCGGGGCGGAGACCCAGTACTTC. The rearrangement uses TRBV7-9 and TRBJ2-5; 11 bases map to TRBD2. The CDR3 extends over 15 amino acids. In germline, CDR1 is SEHNR, CDR2 FQNEAQ (reference sequence). V was clipped by 5 bases and J by 5 bases; unmatched bases: 7.

This clone showed up just once. This chain joins TRBV6-1 and TRBJ2-2; no reliable D call. The CDR3 spans 15 residues. Germline lookup yields CDR1 MNHNS and CDR2 SASEGT. Trimming took 4 bases from V and 4 from J, leaving 13 bases between them. CDR3: CASSGQLSLTGELFF. The CDR3 DNA is TGTGCCAGCAGTGGGCAATTATCCCTCACCGGGGAGCTGTTTTTT.

This chain's CDR3 is CASSPLTSGSYNEQFF. The CDR3 region has the DNA TGTGCCAGCTCACCTCTGACTAGCGGTTCCTACAATGAGCAGTTCTTC. V and J are TRBV18 and TRBJ2-1; TRBD2 matches at 9 bases. Per the germline V gene, CDR1 is KGHSH and CDR2 is LQKENI. Trimming at V came to 3 bases and at J to 1 base, leaving 4 bases not matched to a gene. The CDR3 has 16 residues.

This sequence joins TRBV7-6 and TRBJ2-1; 10 nucleotides line up with TRBD2. The CDR3 is made up of 20 amino acids. With V trimmed by 3 bases and J by 2 bases, 16 bases remained unmatched. Per germline, CDR1 SGHVS and CDR2 FNYEAQ. The CDR3 bases are TGTGCCAGCAGCTTGGATCTAGCGGGGGCCCCGGAGAATACCTACAATGAGCAGTTCTTC. It codes for CASSLDLAGAPENTYNEQFF.

J is TRBJ2-5 and V is TRBV5-6; D perhaps matches TRBD1 (6 bases). Trimming pared 1 base from V and 2 bases from J, leaving 9 bases between. The CDR3 extends over 14 amino acids. The germline CDR1 and CDR2 sequences are SGHDT and YYEEEE. For the CDR3, the DNA is TGTGCCAGCAGCTTGTTAGGGGGTCAAGAGACCCAGTACTTC. Translated, it gives CASSLLGGQETQYF. The full variable domain, in which reference TRBV5-6 and TRBJ2-5 provide the parts outside the CDR3, is DAGVTQSPTHLIKTRGQQVTLRCSPKSGHDTVSWYQQALGQGPQFIFQYYEEEERQRGNFPDRFSGHQFPNYSSELNVNALLLGDSALYLCASSLLGGQETQYFGPGTRLLVL.

The rearrangement links TRBV13 to TRBJ1-3, with D tentatively TRBD1 (5 bases). V dropped 5 bases and J dropped 3 bases, with 17 bases sitting between them. Germline-derived CDR1 and CDR2 are PRHDT and FYEKMQ (reference sequence). The CDR3 is made up of 16 amino acids. The CDR3 region has the DNA TGTGCCAGCAGCCCCCCGGGGACTCTCTTTGGAAACACCATATATTTT. Translated: CASSPPGTLFGNTIYF.

The DNA for the CDR3 is TGTGCCAGCAGCTTAAGTCTTAACGAGCAGTACTTC. Its protein product is CASSLSLNEQYF. This chain joins TRBV7-2 and TRBJ2-7; no definite D call. Per germline, CDR1 SGHTA and CDR2 FQGNSA. The CDR3 is 12 amino acids. V lost 2 bases, J lost 5 bases, and 7 bases lay in between.